This T cell receptor beta chain originates from a study of cytomegalovirus exposure and HLA in healthy donors. The CDR3 runs 15 residues. Looked up from germline, CDR1 is SGHNT and CDR2 is YYREEE (reference sequence). Trimming took 1 base from V and 1 from J, leaving 6 bases between them. Both 60 Vbeta primers and 13 Jbeta primers went into the PCR. Sequencing was performed with immunoSEQ multiplex PCR; in TCRdb, only in-frame clones are kept and a portion is missing. The sample includes 150,000 to 200,000 clones, about 84% seen only once; the top ten take 1.3%. Study-wide results and limits: Analyses of presence/absence relied on an assumption of roughly uniform sequencing depth across donors.

There are a few counts of this clone. Antigen unknown. The sequence derives from a man over 45 in good health and CMV-seropositive. Material for sequencing was PBMCs. The rearrangement joins TRBV5-4 to TRBJ2-6; D not certain. The CDR3 loop is CASSLQASGANVLTF. CDR3 sequence (DNA): TGTGCCAGCAGCTTGCAGGCATCTGGGGCCAACGTCCTGACTTTC.